A selection of T cell receptor beta chains follows, all from one sample in a study of T cells after yellow fever vaccination. TCRdb reprocessed the 5' RACE reads with MiXCR, giving one entry per CDR3 protein. The table includes under 400,000 distinct CDR3 sequences, around 10% detected once. Sequenced material: PBMCs, taken on the day of the first yellow fever vaccination. The receptor set was obtained from a man aged 18 to 29 who received the YFV17D yellow fever vaccine. Each CDR3 is given with its conserved first and last residue. D genes are given only for firm matches. Some rows mark clone size as missing; the rest say once, few, many or name a class of expanded clone.

CDR3 DNA	CDR3 protein	D gene	clone size	V gene	J gene
TGTGCCAGCTCCAACCCCCGGGGAGTAGGCAATGAGCAGTTCTTC	CASSNPRGVGNEQFF	.	.	TRBV6-2/TRBV6-3	TRBJ2-1
TGTGCCAGCAGCCTATTGGGCACAAAACTGTTTTTT	CASSLLGTKLFF	.	.	TRBV7-9	TRBJ1-4
TGTGCCAGCAGCCAAACGAGCTCTGGAAACACCATATATTTT	CASSQTSSGNTIYF	.	.	TRBV3-1	TRBJ1-3
TGTGCCAGCACCCAGGAGGTGGAGATTTCGAGCTCCTACGAGCAGTACTTC	CASTQEVEISSSYEQYF	.	many	TRBV7-3	TRBJ2-7
TGTGCCAGCAGTGAACCAGGGAGAGGCACTGAAGCTTTCTTT	CASSEPGRGTEAFF	.	.	TRBV6-1	TRBJ1-1
TGCGCCAGCAGCTTGGCCGTAGGTCTGAACACTGAAGCTTTCTTT	CASSLAVGLNTEAFF	.	few	TRBV5-1	TRBJ1-1
TGTGCCAGCAGCAGACAGGTTCATTTGGGCAATCAGCCCCAGCATTTT	CASSRQVHLGNQPQHF	.	.	TRBV6-2/TRBV6-3	TRBJ1-5
TGTGCCAGCAGACCAACAGGGAACTACGAGCAGTACTTC	CASRPTGNYEQYF	.	.	TRBV5-5	TRBJ2-7
TGTGCCAGCTCACCATTCAATGAAAAACTGTTTTTT	CASSPFNEKLFF	.	few	TRBV18	TRBJ1-4
TGTGCCAGCAGCTCCTTACCGGGACAGGGGGCGGATACGCAGTATTTT	CASSSLPGQGADTQYF	TRBD1	.	TRBV7-9	TRBJ2-3
TGTGCCCTAAGGGAACTTCAGGGTTTGAACACTGAAGCTTTCTTT	CALRELQGLNTEAFF	.	.	TRBV28	TRBJ1-1
TGTGCCAGCAGCCAAGATCTAAGGCAGGGTGACACCGGGGAGCTGTTTTTT	CASSQDLRQGDTGELFF	.	few	TRBV14	TRBJ2-2
TGTGCCAGCAGCCACCTCAGGGGAGCCGGGGAGCTGTTTTTT	CASSHLRGAGELFF	.	few	TRBV7-8	TRBJ2-2
TGCAGTGCTCGACGTAGCGCCGTGACAGGCAACTTCTACAATGAGCAGTTCTTC	CSARRSAVTGNFYNEQFF	.	.	TRBV20-1	TRBJ2-1
TGTGCCAGCAGTAACCGACAAAGTGGCTACACCTTC	CASSNRQSGYTF	.	.	TRBV6-5	TRBJ1-2
TGTCCCAGCTCTCAACAGGGGGACTATGGCTACACCTTC	CPSSQQGDYGYTF	TRBD1	.	TRBV18	TRBJ1-2
TGTGCCAAAAAGACAGGGTATGAGCAGTTCTTC	CAKKTGYEQFF	TRBD1	.	TRBV7-2	TRBJ2-1
TGTGCCAGCAAAGGTCGGTACTCTGAAGCTTTCTTT	CASKGRYSEAFF	.	many	TRBV7-3	TRBJ1-1
TGCAGTGCTAGTTACAGGGGAGGTACCGGGGAGCTGTTTTTT	CSASYRGGTGELFF	.	.	TRBV20-1	TRBJ2-2
TGTGCCAGCCGTAAAGACTCTCGAGCCGGGGAGCTGTTTTTT	CASRKDSRAGELFF	.	many	TRBV7-2	TRBJ2-2
TGCGCCAGCGGACTTTTGGGGAGTGGGCAGTTCTTC	CASGLLGSGQFF	.	.	TRBV5-1	TRBJ2-1
TGTGCCAGCAGCCAAGATCGCCCCAGGGCAGATGAGCAGTACTTC	CASSQDRPRADEQYF	.	few	TRBV14	TRBJ2-7
TGTGCCACCAGCAACTTGAGGGCAACTAATGAAAAACTGTTTTTT	CATSNLRATNEKLFF	.	few	TRBV15	TRBJ1-4
TGTGCCAGCAGTTTAAATCAGGGTCTTGAGACCCAGTACTTC	CASSLNQGLETQYF	.	few	TRBV12-3/TRBV12-4	TRBJ2-5
TGTGCCAGCAGTTTCGACGGAAACTATGGCTACACCTTC	CASSFDGNYGYTF	.	.	TRBV12-3/TRBV12-4	TRBJ1-2